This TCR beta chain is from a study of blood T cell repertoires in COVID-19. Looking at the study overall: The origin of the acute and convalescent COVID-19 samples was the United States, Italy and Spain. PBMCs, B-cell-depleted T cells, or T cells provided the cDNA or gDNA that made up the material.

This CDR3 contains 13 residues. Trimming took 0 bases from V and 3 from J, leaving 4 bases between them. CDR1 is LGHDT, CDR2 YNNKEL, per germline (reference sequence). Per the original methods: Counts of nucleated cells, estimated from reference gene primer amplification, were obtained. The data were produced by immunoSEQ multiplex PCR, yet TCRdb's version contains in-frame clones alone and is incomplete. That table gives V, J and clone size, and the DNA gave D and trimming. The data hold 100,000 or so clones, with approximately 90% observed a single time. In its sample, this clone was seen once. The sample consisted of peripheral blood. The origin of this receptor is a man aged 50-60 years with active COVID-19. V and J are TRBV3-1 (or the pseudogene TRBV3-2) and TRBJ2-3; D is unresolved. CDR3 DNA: TGTGCCAGCAGCCAAGATCAGACAGATACGCAGTATTTT. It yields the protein CASSQDQTDTQYF.